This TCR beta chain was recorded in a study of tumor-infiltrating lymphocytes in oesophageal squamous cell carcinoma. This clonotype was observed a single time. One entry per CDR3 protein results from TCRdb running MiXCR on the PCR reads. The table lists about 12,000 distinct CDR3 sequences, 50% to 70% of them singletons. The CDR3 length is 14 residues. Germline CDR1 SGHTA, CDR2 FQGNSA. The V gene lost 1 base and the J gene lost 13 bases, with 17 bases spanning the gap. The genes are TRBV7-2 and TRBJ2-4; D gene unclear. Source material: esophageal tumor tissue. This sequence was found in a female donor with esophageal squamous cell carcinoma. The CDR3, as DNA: TGTGCCAGCAGCTTAGGCTTACAGTCTCTTGAGCAGTACTTC. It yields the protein CASSLGLQSLEQYF.